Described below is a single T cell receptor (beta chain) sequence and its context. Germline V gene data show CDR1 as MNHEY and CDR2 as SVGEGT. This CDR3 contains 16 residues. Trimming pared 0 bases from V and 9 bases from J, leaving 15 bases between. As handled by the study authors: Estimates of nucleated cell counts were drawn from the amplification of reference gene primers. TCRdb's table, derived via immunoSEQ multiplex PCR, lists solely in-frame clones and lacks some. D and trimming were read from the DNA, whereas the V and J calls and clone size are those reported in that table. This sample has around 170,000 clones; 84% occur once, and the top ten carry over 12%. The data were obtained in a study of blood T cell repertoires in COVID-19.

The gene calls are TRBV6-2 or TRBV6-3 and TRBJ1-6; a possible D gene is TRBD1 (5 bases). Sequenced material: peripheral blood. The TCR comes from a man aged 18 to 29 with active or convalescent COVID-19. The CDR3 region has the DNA TGTGCCAGCAGTTACTCGTACAAGGGGTCGGCTTCACCCCTCCACTTT. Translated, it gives CASSYSYKGSASPLHF.